The 21 T cell receptor beta chains given below trace back to one sample, sequenced in a study of blood T cell repertoires in COVID-19. Here immunoSEQ multiplex PCR was the method, and the copy in TCRdb shows in-frame clones only, minus some. The sample records about 31,000 clones, 80% to 90% being singletons. Input material: peripheral blood. The source is a woman between 40 and 50 years old with active or convalescent COVID-19.

The V call is TRBV30, the J call TRBJ1-4; D is perhaps TRBD1 (5 bases). This CDR3 spans 14 amino acids. V was cut by 6 bases and J by 2 bases, with 13 bases left in between. The germline gives CDR1 GTSNPN, CDR2 SVGIG (reference sequence). CDR3 bases: TGTGCCTGTTCCCGGCGGGGGACTAATGAAAAACTGTTTTTT. This translates into CACSRRGTNEKLFF.

The chain is built from TRBV27 and TRBJ2-3; 15 bases agree with TRBD2. Losses at the gene ends were 6 bases for V and 4 bases for J; bases not matched to a gene: 8. CDR3 length: 17 residues. CDR1 is MNHEY, CDR2 SMNVEV, per germline (reference sequence). Here the CDR3 reads CASRLGLAGGWADTQYF. In DNA, the CDR3 is TGTGCCAGCAGACTGGGACTAGCGGGAGGCTGGGCAGATACGCAGTATTTT.

V is TRBV18 and J is TRBJ2-5; 7 nucleotides align to TRBD1. The V gene's germline CDR1 is KGHSH and CDR2 LQKENI. CDR3 size: 11 residues. J lost 5 bases, V lost 8 bases, and 2 bases had no gene match. Written as DNA, the CDR3 is TGTGCCAGCCTGACAGGGGAGACCCAGTACTTC. As protein: CASLTGETQYF.

The chain carries TRBV5-1 and TRBJ1-1, with 9 bases aligning to TRBD1. With 5 bases clipped from V and 3 bases from J, the junction kept 5 bases outside the gene matches. CDR1 and CDR2 (germline): SGHRS, YFSETQ. This CDR3 contains 14 residues. The CDR3 loop reads CASSWDRADTEAFF. CDR3 DNA sequence: TGCGCCAGCAGTTGGGACAGGGCAGACACTGAAGCTTTCTTT. The entire variable domain, with the rest obtained from reference TRBV5-1 and TRBJ1-1, is as follows: KAGVTQTPRYLIKTRGQQVTLSCSPISGHRSVSWYQQTPGQGLQFLFEYFSETQRNKGNFPGRFSGRQFSNSRSEMNVSTLELGDSALYLCASSWDRADTEAFFGQGTRLTVV.

The rearrangement links TRBV5-1 to TRBJ1-1; D unclear. The CDR3 runs to 13 residues. Germline CDR1 SGHRS, CDR2 YFSETQ. The V and J ends lost 3 bases and 2 bases respectively, with 8 bases between them. The CDR3: CASSSSGNTEAFF. The CDR3, as DNA: TGCGCCAGCAGCTCGTCCGGTAACACTGAAGCTTTCTTT.

V and J are TRBV10-3 and TRBJ1-3, with D possibly matching TRBD1 (6 bases). Germline CDR1 ENHRY, CDR2 SYGVKD. The CDR3 consists of 14 residues. The CDR3 spells CGSRTESSGNTIYF. The CDR3, as DNA: TGTGGGAGTAGGACAGAGAGCTCTGGAAACACCATATATTTT.

This clone is a singleton in its sample. This rearrangement joins TRBV3-1 (or the pseudogene TRBV3-2) to TRBJ2-7; D is possibly TRBD2 (6 bases). The CDR3 runs to 14 residues. CDR1 and CDR2 (germline): LGHDT, YNNKEL (reference sequence). The V gene lost 1 base and the J gene lost 5 bases, with 12 bases spanning the gap. CDR3 loop: CASSQASWGDEQYF. For the CDR3, the DNA is TGTGCCAGCAGCCAAGCCTCGTGGGGGGACGAGCAGTACTTC.

The sample holds one count of this clone. The chain links TRBV2 to TRBJ2-7; 15 nucleotides line up with TRBD2. With 6 bases clipped from V and 4 bases from J, the junction kept 19 bases outside the gene matches. Germline V CDR1 and CDR2: SNHLY, FYNNEI. The length of the CDR3 is 20 residues. CDR3 DNA: TGTGCCAGCAGCTCAGGGACCTCCTCCGGACTAGCGGGAGGGCGGTACGAGCAGTACTTC. This codes for CASSSGTSSGLAGGRYEQYF.

The V and J genes are TRBV7-9 and TRBJ1-1; D unresolved. The V and J ends lost 1 base and 1 base respectively, with 10 bases between them. This CDR3 is 15 amino acids long. Germline-derived CDR1 and CDR2 are SEHNR and FQNEAQ (reference sequence). CDR3 sequence (DNA): TGTGCCAGCAGCTTAGAGCAGACAAGGAACACTGAAGCTTTCTTT. Its translation: CASSLEQTRNTEAFF.

The chain joins TRBV5-1 to TRBJ2-7; D is uncertain. CDR1 is SGHRS, CDR2 YFSETQ, per germline. This CDR3 is 14 amino acids long. V lost 0 bases to trimming and J lost 5 bases, with 12 bases between them. The CDR3 DNA sequence: TGCGCCAGCAGCTTGGACATGGTGGTGAACGAGCAGTACTTC. Translating gives CASSLDMVVNEQYF.

V usage is TRBV11-1 and J usage is TRBJ2-2, with 10 bases aligning to TRBD2. The J segment lost 5 bases and the V segment lost 2 bases, leaving 5 bases of the junction unmatched. The germline V gene encodes CDR1 SGHAT and CDR2 FQDESV (reference sequence). This CDR3 has 16 amino acids. CDR3 sequence: CASSLRLAGVTGELFF. The CDR3 DNA is TGTGCCAGCAGCTTAAGGCTAGCGGGAGTGACCGGGGAGCTGTTTTTT. The entire variable domain, with the rest obtained from reference TRBV11-1 and TRBJ2-2, is as follows: EAEVAQSPRYKITEKSQAVAFWCDPISGHATLYWYRQILGQGPELLVQFQDESVVDDSQLPKDRFSAERLKGVDSTLKIQPAELGDSAMYLCASSLRLAGVTGELFFGEGSRLTVL.

The chain uses TRBV7-2 and TRBJ1-2, with a possible D match to TRBD1 (5 bases). V was trimmed by 5 bases and J by 6 bases, leaving 16 bases between them. CDR1 and CDR2 from the germline V gene are SGHTA and FQGNSA. The CDR3 has 14 residues. The CDR3: CASSPGRRANGYTF. For the CDR3, the DNA is TGTGCCAGCAGCCCAGGGCGCAGGGCTAATGGCTACACCTTC.

This clone was counted a single time. The CDR3 loop reads CASSLTGFEQYF. DNA of the CDR3: TGTGCCAGCAGTTTGACAGGTTTCGAGCAGTACTTC. The chain recombines TRBV27 with TRBJ2-7; D is possibly TRBD1 (6 bases). CDR3 size: 12 residues. Trimming took off 3 bases at V and 6 bases at J, with 9 bases between the two ends. CDR1 is MNHEY, CDR2 SMNVEV, per germline (reference sequence).

This chain uses TRBV7-6 with TRBJ2-7; 11 bases are a match to TRBD2. Losses at the gene ends were 5 bases for V and 6 bases for J; bases not matched to a gene: 12. Germline V CDR1 and CDR2: SGHVS, FNYEAQ. CDR3 length equals 16 residues. This chain's CDR3 is CASSAQTSGMPGEQYF. The CDR3 DNA sequence: TGTGCCAGCAGCGCCCAGACTAGCGGGATGCCTGGCGAGCAGTACTTC.

A few counts support this clone. The chain joins TRBV3-1 (or the pseudogene TRBV3-2) to TRBJ1-1; D not certain. V was cut by 4 bases and J by 2 bases, with 14 bases left in between. The CDR3 spans 15 residues. CDR1 LGHDT and CDR2 YNNKEL come from the germline V gene (reference sequence). CDR3 amino acids: CASSLTSQRNTEAFF. The CDR3, as DNA: TGTGCCAGCAGCCTCACTAGTCAACGAAACACTGAAGCTTTCTTT.

The V and J genes are TRBV6-2 or TRBV6-3 and TRBJ2-5, with TRBD2 identical over 11 bases. Trimming cost V 2 bases and J 1 base; bases outside gene matches: 15. CDR1 is MNHEY, CDR2 SVGEGT, per germline. The CDR3 loop spans 20 amino acids. CDR3 sequence reads: CASSYDPSGGLVGPQETQYF. The CDR3 DNA is TGTGCCAGCAGTTACGATCCTAGCGGGGGGCTAGTAGGTCCCCAAGAGACCCAGTACTTC.

V and J are TRBV19 and TRBJ1-5; 7 bases map to TRBD1. Germline CDR1 reads LNHDA; CDR2 reads SQIVND (reference sequence). V was clipped by 3 bases and J by 4 bases; unmatched bases: 9. CDR3 length: 16 residues. CDR3 sequence reads: CASSIQGVGRNQPQHF. The CDR3 region has the DNA TGTGCCAGTAGTATCCAGGGGGTCGGGCGAAATCAGCCCCAGCATTTT.

The V and J genes are TRBV11-3 and TRBJ2-2; tentatively, D is TRBD2 (6 bases). Germline CDR1 and CDR2: SGHNT and YENEEA. V was pared by 5 bases and J by 4 bases, with 14 bases between. CDR3 length: 15 residues. The CDR3 region has the DNA TGTGCCAGCAGCCCCGGGAGTGTGACCACCGGGGAGCTGTTTTTT. It specifies CASSPGSVTTGELFF.

The chain combines TRBV20-1 with TRBJ1-5; 11 nucleotides agree with TRBD1. In germline, CDR1 is DFQATT, CDR2 SNEGSKA (reference sequence). Unmatched junction bases numbered 16, after V lost 3 bases and J lost 3 bases. This CDR3 is built from 19 residues. CDR3 in amino acids: CSASPVLPGQGVNNQPQHF. Written as DNA, the CDR3 is TGCAGTGCTAGTCCCGTATTACCGGGACAGGGGGTTAACAATCAGCCCCAGCATTTT.

In its sample, this clone was seen a few times. The J gene is TRBJ2-7, the V gene TRBV7-9; TRBD2 matches 7 bases. V gave up 5 bases and J gave up 0 bases; unmatched junction bases: 7. The CDR3 sequence is 15 residues long. The V gene's germline CDR1 is SEHNR and CDR2 FQNEAQ (reference sequence). CDR3 protein: CASSTERGSSYEQYF. Here the CDR3 DNA reads TGTGCCAGCAGCACCGAGCGGGGCAGCTCCTACGAGCAGTACTTC. The full variable domain, completed using reference TRBV7-9 and TRBJ2-7, is DTGVSQNPRHKITKRGQNVTFRCDPISEHNRLYWYRQTLGQGPEFLTYFQNEAQLEKSRLLSDRFSAERPKGSFSTLEIQRTEQGDSAMYLCASSTERGSSYEQYFGPGTRLTVT.

This clone was recorded a few times. The gene calls are TRBV18 and TRBJ1-5, with 7 bases aligning to TRBD1. The CDR3 spans 16 residues. Unmatched junction bases numbered 12, after V lost 6 bases and J lost 4 bases. From germline, CDR1 is KGHSH and CDR2 LQKENI. This chain's CDR3 is CASSSVGATGNQPQHF. The CDR3 nucleotides are TGTGCCAGCTCCTCTGTAGGAGCGACAGGGAATCAGCCCCAGCATTTT.